The 26 T cell receptor beta chains given below trace back to one sample, sequenced in a study of Ad26.COV2.S vaccination and SARS-CoV-2 variants. Described treatment: some 20 received Ad26.COV2.S at low or high dose, single or two shots; 5 received placebo; per-sample allocation not given. It was on day 63 after the first vaccine or placebo injection that samples were taken. The data were produced by immunoSEQ multiplex PCR, yet TCRdb's version contains in-frame clones alone and is incomplete. The table has about 370,000 clones, roughly 90% seen once; the top ten hold under 2%. This material consisted of peripheral blood, taken in a trial of Ad26.COV2.S vaccine versus placebo. These receptors all come from a person between 18 and 65 years old who received the Ad26.COV2.S COVID-19 vaccine or a placebo.

The J gene is TRBJ1-1, the V gene TRBV2; perhaps TRBD1 as D (5 bases). Germline V gene lookup returns CDR1 SNHLY and CDR2 FYNNEI. CDR3 size: 13 residues. V was clipped by 0 bases and J by 11 bases, with 13 bases between them. The CDR3 here is CASSEAWAGRAFF. The CDR3 region has the DNA TGTGCCAGCAGTGAAGCGTGGGCAGGGAGGGCTTTCTTT. Drawing the rest from reference TRBV2 and TRBJ1-1, the complete variable domain is EPEVTQTPSHQVTQMGQEVILRCVPISNHLYFYWYRQILGQKVEFLVSFYNNEISEKSEIFDDQFSVERPDGSNFTLKIRSTKLEDSAMYFCASSEAWAGRAFFGQGTRLTVV.

The J gene is TRBJ1-1, the V gene TRBV6-5, with D possibly matching TRBD1 (5 bases). Trimming took off 4 bases at V and 11 bases at J, with 14 bases between the two ends. Germline assignment: CDR1 MNHEY and CDR2 SVGAGI. The CDR3 contains 12 residues. The CDR3 region is CASSWTRGWAFF. The CDR3 coding sequence is TGTGCCAGCAGTTGGACAAGAGGTTGGGCTTTCTTT.

V gene TRBV18 combines with J gene TRBJ1-2; D is possibly TRBD1 (6 bases). This CDR3 comprises 13 residues. V dropped 7 bases and J dropped 3 bases, with 12 bases sitting between them. CDR1 KGHSH and CDR2 LQKENI come from the germline V gene. CDR3 residues: CASYGGSDYGYTF. The CDR3 coding sequence is TGTGCCAGCTATGGGGGCTCGGACTATGGCTACACCTTC.

The DNA of the CDR3 is TGTGCCACCAGCAGTCACCCTTGGGGGGAGTATGGCTACACCTTC. This gives the protein CATSSHPWGEYGYTF. The gene calls are TRBV15 and TRBJ1-2, with D maybe TRBD1 (5 bases). Germline assignment: CDR1 LNHNV and CDR2 YYDKDF (reference sequence). Trimming left V 3 bases short and J 5 bases short, with 16 bases between. This CDR3 contains 15 residues.

V gene TRBV27 combines with J gene TRBJ1-6; D may be TRBD1 (6 bases). Germline V gene data show CDR1 as MNHEY and CDR2 as SMNVEV (reference sequence). The CDR3 has 14 residues. The V end lost 7 bases, the J end lost 10 bases, and 17 bases lay between the germline ends. CDR3 in amino acids: CASTPRGIWSPLHF. The CDR3 DNA sequence: TGTGCCAGCACACCTAGGGGGATCTGGTCACCCCTCCACTTT.

The gene calls are TRBV27 and TRBJ2-3; 7 nucleotides agree with TRBD1. This CDR3 region has 15 residues. The trim removed 8 bases at V and 0 bases at J, leaving 8 bases unmatched. Germline V gives CDR1 MNHEY, CDR2 SMNVEV (reference sequence). The CDR3 loop is CASRQGGRSTDTQYF. The DNA for the CDR3 is TGTGCCAGCCGGCAAGGGGGCAGGAGCACAGATACGCAGTATTTT.

V gene TRBV5-4 combines with J gene TRBJ2-1; TRBD2 matches at 11 bases. Germline CDR1 and CDR2: SGHNT and YYREEE (reference sequence). With V trimmed by 7 bases and J by 4 bases, 4 bases remained unmatched. The CDR3 spans 14 residues. This chain's CDR3 is CASQLAGAYNEQFF. In DNA form, the CDR3 reads TGTGCCAGCCAACTAGCGGGAGCGTACAATGAGCAGTTCTTC.

The rearrangement uses TRBV5-1 and TRBJ2-3; a possible D gene is TRBD2 (5 bases). Between the trimmed V and J ends, which lost 6 bases and 5 bases, there was a span of 22 bases. The CDR3 is 16 residues long. The germline V gene has CDR1 SGHRS and CDR2 YFSETQ. For the CDR3, the DNA is TGCGCCAGCAAAGCCCAAGCGGTCCTCGGGGTAGATACGCAGTATTTT. Protein product: CASKAQAVLGVDTQYF.

The chain has TRBV19 and TRBJ1-6; D is undetermined. V was pared by 4 bases and J by 10 bases, with 8 bases between. Germline V gives CDR1 LNHDA, CDR2 SQIVND (reference sequence). The CDR3 loop spans 12 amino acids. CDR3: CASSSPPSPLHF. CDR3 nucleotides: TGTGCCAGTAGTAGCCCCCCGTCACCCCTCCACTTT.

The chain recombines TRBV9 with TRBJ2-1, with 9 bases aligning to TRBD1. Germline values: CDR1 SGDLS, CDR2 YYNGEE. This CDR3 has 15 amino acids. V shed 3 bases, J shed 4 bases, and the junction held 5 bases outside the gene matches. The CDR3 loop reads CASSAGTGLYNEQFF. CDR3 sequence (DNA): TGTGCCAGCAGCGCCGGGACAGGGCTTTACAATGAGCAGTTCTTC.

The J gene is TRBJ2-1, the V gene TRBV5-6, with 11 bases that match TRBD2. The CDR3 sequence is 16 residues long. Germline loops: CDR1 SGHDT, CDR2 YYEEEE. V lost 4 bases, J lost 3 bases, and 6 bases stayed unmatched. The CDR3 coding sequence is TGTGCCAGCAGCCGATTAACTAGCGGGAGCTACAATGAGCAGTTCTTC. The encoded protein is CASSRLTSGSYNEQFF.

This clone was picked up one time. The V and J genes are TRBV6-1 and TRBJ2-3; 9 nucleotides agree with TRBD2. The CDR3 sequence is 15 residues long. V shed 3 bases and J 4 bases; nucleotides not matched to a gene: 5. Germline V gene data show CDR1 as MNHNS and CDR2 as SASEGT. The CDR3 region has the DNA TGTGCCAGCAGTGATGGCGGGAGGGTCCCAGATACGCAGTATTTT. It yields the protein CASSDGGRVPDTQYF.

The chain combines TRBV27 with TRBJ2-7; TRBD2 aligns across 9 bases. The length of the CDR3 is 16 residues. V lost 6 bases, J lost 7 bases, and 16 bases stayed unmatched. CDR1 and CDR2 (germline): MNHEY, SMNVEV (reference sequence). The CDR3 region is CASSSPGLAGKREQYF. CDR3 bases: TGTGCCAGCAGCTCCCCTGGGCTAGCGGGAAAACGGGAGCAGTACTTC.

The CDR3 bases are TGTGCCAGCAGCTCCCTAAGGGGCACCGGGGAGCTGTTTTTT. Translating gives CASSSLRGTGELFF. The chain recombines TRBV5-5 with TRBJ2-2; D is possibly TRBD1 (5 bases). CDR1 and CDR2 from the germline V gene are SGHKS and YYEKEE (reference sequence). V gave up 3 bases and J gave up 4 bases, with 10 bases separating them. The CDR3 consists of 14 residues.

The chain couples TRBV24-1 to TRBJ2-2, with 9 bases fitting TRBD1. Trimming removed 4 bases from V and 6 bases from J; junction bases left unmatched: 5. CDR1 is KGHDR, CDR2 SFDVKD, per germline. The CDR3 sequence is 15 residues long. In DNA form, the CDR3 reads TGTGCCACCAGTGACACCCGGACAGGGGCCGGGGAGCTGTTTTTT. Translation: CATSDTRTGAGELFF.

The rearrangement uses TRBV11-3 and TRBJ1-1; tentative D call: TRBD1 (5 bases). V was pared by 5 bases and J by 1 base, with 14 bases between. The CDR3 runs 15 residues. In germline, CDR1 is SGHNT, CDR2 YENEEA. The CDR3 DNA follows: TGTGCCAGCAGCGCCCGAATTGGGGCGAACACTGAAGCTTTCTTT. It yields the protein CASSARIGANTEAFF.

V gene TRBV18 combines with J gene TRBJ1-1; D ambiguous. The V gene lost 5 bases and the J gene lost 3 bases, with 16 bases spanning the gap. The length of the CDR3 is 15 residues. The V gene's germline CDR1 is KGHSH and CDR2 LQKENI. The CDR3 sequence: CASSIRDFQDTEAFF. The CDR3 DNA follows: TGTGCCAGCTCAATAAGGGATTTTCAGGACACTGAAGCTTTCTTT.

A word on this clone: Compared with germline, one end of the junction differs, possibly owing to a read error. The chain carries TRBV5-6 and TRBJ2-3; D not certain. Per the germline V gene, CDR1 is SGHDT and CDR2 is YYEEEE. The CDR3 is 11 amino acids. DNA of the CDR3: TGTGCCAGCAGCTTGCACCTTGGTCTGGATTTT. It specifies CASSLHLGLDF.

The V gene is TRBV7-6, the J gene TRBJ2-2; D is possibly TRBD1 (5 bases). V lost 0 bases and J lost 5, with 7 bases in between. The CDR3 extends over 14 amino acids. In germline, CDR1 is SGHVS, CDR2 FNYEAQ. CDR3 nucleotides: TGTGCCAGCAGCTTAGCGGACACTACCGGGGAGCTGTTTTTT. Its protein is CASSLADTTGELFF.

The V call is TRBV27, the J call TRBJ1-5; 8 bases agree with TRBD1. The V gene's germline CDR1 is MNHEY and CDR2 SMNVEV (reference sequence). V shed 6 bases, J shed 2 bases, and the junction held 6 bases outside the gene matches. The CDR3 is 15 residues long. CDR3 sequence (DNA): TGTGCCAGCAGGGGTGAACAGGGGGGCAATCAGCCCCAGCATTTT. The encoded protein is CASRGEQGGNQPQHF.

The chain is built from TRBV7-2 and TRBJ2-1; 8 positions match TRBD2. The V gene end was trimmed by 5 bases and the J gene end by 3 bases; junction bases not matched to a gene: 6. The CDR3 has 15 residues. CDR1 and CDR2 from the germline V gene are SGHTA and FQGNSA. The CDR3 spells CASSPRAGVYNEQFF. CDR3 coding DNA: TGTGCCAGCAGCCCGAGAGCGGGAGTCTACAATGAGCAGTTCTTC.

The chain couples TRBV27 to TRBJ2-7; D is unresolved. This CDR3 is built from 14 residues. Germline V lookup: CDR1 MNHEY, CDR2 SMNVEV (reference sequence). V was trimmed by 3 bases and J by 7 bases, leaving 16 bases between them. The chain's CDR3 is CASSFLGVRYEQYF. The CDR3 nucleotides read TGTGCCAGCAGTTTTCTTGGGGTCCGGTATGAGCAGTACTTC.

J is TRBJ2-3 and V is TRBV29-1; D not resolved. The CDR3 has 9 amino acids. V lost 4 bases and J 6 bases, leaving 2 bases between the germline ends. Germline CDR1 and CDR2: SQVTM and ANQGSEA. This chain's CDR3 is CSVGDTQYF. CDR3 sequence (DNA): TGCAGCGTTGGCGATACGCAGTATTTT.

The chain combines TRBV6-2 or TRBV6-3 with TRBJ2-1; weak D call: TRBD2 (6 bases). Trimming removed 4 bases at V and 4 bases at J, with 14 bases between. The germline V gene encodes CDR1 MNHEY and CDR2 SVGEGT. The CDR3 runs to 15 residues. The CDR3 nucleotides read TGTGCCAGCAGTTCAGAGCTCCGGGGGTACAATGAGCAGTTCTTC. Residues: CASSSELRGYNEQFF.

This chain joins TRBV11-3 and TRBJ1-1; D is possibly TRBD1 (5 bases). CDR1 and CDR2 (germline): SGHNT, YENEEA. The V end lost 0 bases, the J end lost 3 bases, and 11 bases lay between the germline ends. The CDR3 contains 15 residues. CDR3 bases: TGTGCCAGCAGCTTAGAGATAGGGGAGGACACTGAAGCTTTCTTT. Translating it yields CASSLEIGEDTEAFF.

The chain joins TRBV7-3 to TRBJ2-6; TRBD1 matches 8 bases. Germline CDR1 and CDR2: SGHTA and FQGTGA. The CDR3 is 19 residues long. Unmatched junction bases numbered 12, after V lost 3 bases and J lost 2 bases. CDR3 in amino acids: CASSFIPGQARPGANVLTF. The CDR3 DNA follows: TGTGCCAGCAGCTTCATACCGGGACAGGCACGTCCTGGGGCCAACGTCCTGACTTTC.